This TCR beta chain was observed in a study of shared clonotypes between healthy human individuals. The germline CDR1 and CDR2 sequences are SGDLS and YYNGEE. The CDR3 runs to 17 residues. Trimming took 6 bases from V and 2 from J; bases not matched to a gene: 14. Measured with immunoSEQ multiplex PCR; TCRdb has only the in-frame clones, and not every one. The table has around 2,000,000 clones, roughly 91% seen once. It was CD45RO-negative cells, positively selected for CCR7, that made up naive CD8 cells, with terminally differentiated effector memory CD45RA+ cells excluded. V usage is TRBV9 and J usage is TRBJ2-1; 7 nucleotides line up with TRBD2. This TCR derives from a man younger than 35 in good health. Some clones in this sample may be carry-over from other donors' samples. Sequencing was carried out using naive CD8+ T cells from PBMCs. Written as DNA, the CDR3 is TGTGCCAGCACGGAGGGAGGGTCCAGGTTGACCTACAATGAGCAGTTCTTC. Residues: CASTEGGSRLTYNEQFF.